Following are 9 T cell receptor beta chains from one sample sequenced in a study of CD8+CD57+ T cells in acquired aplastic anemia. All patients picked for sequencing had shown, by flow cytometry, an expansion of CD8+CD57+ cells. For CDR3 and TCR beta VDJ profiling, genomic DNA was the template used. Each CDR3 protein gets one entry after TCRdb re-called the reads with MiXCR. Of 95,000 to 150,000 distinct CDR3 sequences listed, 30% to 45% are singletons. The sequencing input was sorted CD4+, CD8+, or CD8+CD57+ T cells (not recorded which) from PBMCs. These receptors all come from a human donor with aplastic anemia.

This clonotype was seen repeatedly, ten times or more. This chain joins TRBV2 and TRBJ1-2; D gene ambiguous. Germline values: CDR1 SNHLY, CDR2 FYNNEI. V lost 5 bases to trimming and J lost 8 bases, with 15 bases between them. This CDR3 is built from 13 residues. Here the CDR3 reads CASSSAAPRGYTF. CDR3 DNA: TGTGCCAGCAGTTCAGCCGCCCCGAGGGGCTACACCTTC.

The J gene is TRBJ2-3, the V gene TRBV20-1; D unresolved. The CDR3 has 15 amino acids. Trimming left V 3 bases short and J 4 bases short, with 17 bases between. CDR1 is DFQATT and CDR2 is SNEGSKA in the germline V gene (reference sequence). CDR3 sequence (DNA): TGCAGTGCTAGTGGCCCTGAGGCCAAGTCAGATACGCAGTATTTT. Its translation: CSASGPEAKSDTQYF.

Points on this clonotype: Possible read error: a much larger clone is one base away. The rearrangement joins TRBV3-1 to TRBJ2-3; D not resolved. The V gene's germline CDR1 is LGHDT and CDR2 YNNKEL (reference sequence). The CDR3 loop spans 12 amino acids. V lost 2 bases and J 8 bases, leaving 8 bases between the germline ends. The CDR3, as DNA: TGTGCCAGCAGCCAACGGACGCTTACGCAGTATTTT. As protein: CASSQRTLTQYF.

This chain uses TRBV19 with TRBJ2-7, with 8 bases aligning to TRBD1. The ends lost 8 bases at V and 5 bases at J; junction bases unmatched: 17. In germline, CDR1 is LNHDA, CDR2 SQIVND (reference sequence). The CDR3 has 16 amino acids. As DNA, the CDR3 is TGTGCCAGTCCCCGGGCTGCGAGGCAGGGGGCTCACGAGCAGTACGTC. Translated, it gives CASPRAARQGAHEQYV.

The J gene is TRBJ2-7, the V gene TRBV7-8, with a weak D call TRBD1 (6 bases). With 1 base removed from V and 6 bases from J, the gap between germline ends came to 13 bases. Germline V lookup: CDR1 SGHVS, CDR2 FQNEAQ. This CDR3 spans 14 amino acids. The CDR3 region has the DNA TGTGCCAGCAGCTTAGACACAGGGTTGGCCGAGCAGTACGTC. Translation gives CASSLDTGLAEQYV.

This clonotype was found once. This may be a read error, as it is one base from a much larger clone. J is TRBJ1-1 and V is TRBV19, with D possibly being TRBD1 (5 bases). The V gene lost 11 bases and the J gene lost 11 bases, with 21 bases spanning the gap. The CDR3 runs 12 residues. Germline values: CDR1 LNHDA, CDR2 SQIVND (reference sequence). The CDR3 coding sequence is TGTGCCGGCAGTCTCGGGGCACGGGAGGCTTTCTTT. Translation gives CAGSLGAREAFF.

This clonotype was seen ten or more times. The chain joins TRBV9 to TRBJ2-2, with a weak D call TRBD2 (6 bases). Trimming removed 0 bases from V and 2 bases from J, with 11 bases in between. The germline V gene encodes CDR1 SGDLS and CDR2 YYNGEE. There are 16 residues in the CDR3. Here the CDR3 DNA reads TGTGCCAGCAGCGTAGAAGGGACTCTAAACACCGGGGAGCTGTTTTTT. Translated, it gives CASSVEGTLNTGELFF.

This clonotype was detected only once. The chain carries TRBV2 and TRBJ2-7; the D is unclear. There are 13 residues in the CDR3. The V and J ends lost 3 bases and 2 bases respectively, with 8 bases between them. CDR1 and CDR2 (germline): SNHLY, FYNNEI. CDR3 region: CASSEVAAYEQYF. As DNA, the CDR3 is TGTGCCAGCAGTGAGGTCGCGGCCTACGAGCAGTACTTC. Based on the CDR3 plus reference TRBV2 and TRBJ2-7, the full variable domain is EPEVTQTPSHQVTQMGQEVILRCVPISNHLYFYWYRQILGQKVEFLVSFYNNEISEKSEIFDDQFSVERPDGSNFTLKIRSTKLEDSAMYFCASSEVAAYEQYFGPGTRLTVT.

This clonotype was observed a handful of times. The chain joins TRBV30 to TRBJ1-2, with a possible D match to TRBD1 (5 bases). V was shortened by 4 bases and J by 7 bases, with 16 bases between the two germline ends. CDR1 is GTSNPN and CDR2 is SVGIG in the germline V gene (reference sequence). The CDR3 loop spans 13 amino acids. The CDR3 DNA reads TGTGCCTGGAACTACAGGACGGATGGTGGCTACACCTTC. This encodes CAWNYRTDGGYTF.